This TCR beta chain was profiled in a study of blood T cell repertoires in COVID-19. Overall study context: PBMCs, B-cell-depleted T cells, or T cells provided the cDNA or gDNA that made up the material.

V lost 0 bases to trimming and J lost 15 bases, with 14 bases between them. Germline V gene lookup returns CDR1 SGHDN and CDR2 FVKESK. There are 13 residues in the CDR3. Study processing details: Amplification from reference gene primers served as the basis for estimated nucleated cell counts. Clones were read by immunoSEQ multiplex PCR, and TCRdb kept only the in-frame ones, dropping some. V and J calls plus clone size are reproduced from that table; the DNA served to infer D and trimming. The table shows 200,000 or so clones, with approximately 91% occurring only once. Sample: peripheral blood. The clonotype was recovered from a man in his 70s with active or convalescent COVID-19. The V call is TRBV14, the J call TRBJ1-4; D is unresolved. The CDR3 loop is CASSQELGTEVFF. Here the CDR3 DNA reads TGTGCCAGCAGCCAAGAGTTGGGAACGGAGGTGTTTTTT.